Presented here are 20 T cell receptor beta chains from one specimen sequenced in a study of T cell responses to AZD1222 COVID-19 vaccine. Produced via immunoSEQ multiplex PCR; TCRdb's table is partial and in-frame only. The sample consists of around 170,000 clones, just over 85% of them appearing once. Sequencing was performed on peripheral blood, taken 28 days after the second AZD1222 dose. Receptor source: an adult who received the AZD1222 COVID-19 vaccine.

This clone showed up just once. The CDR3, as DNA: TGTGCCAGCAGTTTACGAGGAGGGCTCGGTGAAAAACTGTTTTTT. Translated: CASSLRGGLGEKLFF. The V gene is TRBV28, the J gene TRBJ1-4; D ambiguous. The germline V gene has CDR1 MDHEN and CDR2 SYDVKM. This CDR3 is 15 amino acids long. V lost 2 bases and J lost 7, with 14 bases in between. Full variable domain (missing parts from reference TRBV28 and TRBJ1-4): DVKVTQSSRYLVKRTGEKVFLECVQDMDHENMFWYRQDPGLGLRLIYFSYDVKMKEKGDIPEGYSVSREKKERFSLILESASTNQTSMYLCASSLRGGLGEKLFFGSGTQLSVL.

The chain combines TRBV5-1 with TRBJ2-3; 9 bases match TRBD2. Per germline, CDR1 SGHRS and CDR2 YFSETQ. This CDR3 spans 15 amino acids. Unmatched junction bases numbered 5, after V lost 2 bases and J lost 4 bases. The CDR3 spells CASSFGGGAADTQYF. The CDR3, as DNA: TGCGCCAGCAGCTTTGGCGGGGGGGCAGCAGATACGCAGTATTTT.

This clone showed up just once. The rearrangement uses TRBV5-6 and TRBJ1-3; no reliable D call. Trimming removed 1 base from V and 0 bases from J, with 14 bases in between. The CDR3 is 17 residues long. CDR1 and CDR2 (germline): SGHDT, YYEEEE. The CDR3 reads CASSLMGGAVSGNTIYF. The CDR3 DNA reads TGTGCCAGCAGCTTGATGGGAGGAGCCGTCTCTGGAAACACCATATATTTT.

The CDR3 region is CASSSLAQDSPLHF. As DNA, the CDR3 is TGCGCCAGCAGCTCGTTAGCGCAGGATTCACCCCTCCACTTT. J is TRBJ1-6 and V is TRBV5-1; D remains unclear. Germline V gene sequence: CDR1 SGHRS, CDR2 YFSETQ. The CDR3 contains 14 residues. V was pared by 3 bases and J by 8 bases, with 12 bases between. Combining the CDR3 with reference TRBV5-1 and TRBJ1-6 gives the whole variable domain KAGVTQTPRYLIKTRGQQVTLSCSPISGHRSVSWYQQTPGQGLQFLFEYFSETQRNKGNFPGRFSGRQFSNSRSEMNVSTLELGDSALYLCASSSLAQDSPLHFGNGTRLTVT.

The CDR3 DNA reads as TGTGCCAGCTCACAGGAGAACCTGAGCAATCAGCCCCAGCATTTT. The encoded protein is CASSQENLSNQPQHF. This chain links TRBV18 with TRBJ1-5, with D unresolved. The CDR3 is 15 amino acids. Trimming removed 4 bases from V and 1 base from J, with 11 bases in between. Germline V gene sequence: CDR1 KGHSH, CDR2 LQKENI.

The genes are TRBV7-3 and TRBJ2-5, with D unclear. The length of the CDR3 is 14 residues. V was cut by 2 bases and J by 0 bases, with 7 bases left in between. The V gene's germline CDR1 is SGHTA and CDR2 FQGTGA. Here the CDR3 DNA reads TGTGCCAGCAGCTTACAGGCAAACCAAGAGACCCAGTACTTC. It specifies CASSLQANQETQYF.

The chain recombines TRBV6-6 with TRBJ1-1, with 8 bases identical to TRBD1. The ends lost 2 bases at V and 4 bases at J; junction bases unmatched: 9. Germline V gene lookup returns CDR1 MNHNY and CDR2 SVGAGI (reference sequence). The CDR3 covers 16 residues. The CDR3 DNA is TGTGCCAGCAGTTACAATTCAGGGGGCAGAAGCACTGAAGCTTTCTTT. Its protein is CASSYNSGGRSTEAFF.

This clone has just one count. This chain links TRBV4-2 with TRBJ2-3; D uncertain. Per the germline V gene, CDR1 is LGHNA and CDR2 is YNFKEQ. Trimming cost V 4 bases and J 2 bases, with 10 bases left between them. The CDR3 spans 14 residues. The DNA for the CDR3 is TGTGCCAGCAGCCCCCCCTTTTCCACAGATACGCAGTATTTT. It yields the protein CASSPPFSTDTQYF.

This chain joins TRBV30 and TRBJ1-1; TRBD1 is a possible D gene (6 bases). V lost 4 bases, J lost 6 bases, and 18 bases lay in between. CDR1 is GTSNPN, CDR2 SVGIG, per germline (reference sequence). The CDR3 runs 14 residues. CDR3 protein: CAWNPDRTYPEAFF. The CDR3 bases are TGTGCCTGGAACCCGGACAGAACTTACCCTGAAGCTTTCTTT.

The rearrangement uses TRBV5-1 and TRBJ2-2; 10 bases fit TRBD1. CDR3 size: 16 residues. Per germline, CDR1 SGHRS and CDR2 YFSETQ. Unmatched junction bases numbered 8, after V lost 2 bases and J lost 7 bases. The chain's CDR3 is CASSLPMGTGDGELFF. CDR3 sequence (DNA): TGCGCCAGCAGCTTACCCATGGGGACAGGGGACGGGGAGCTGTTTTTT.

The rearrangement uses TRBV19 and TRBJ1-1, with D possibly being TRBD1 (5 bases). CDR3 length equals 14 residues. Trimming pared 3 bases from V and 5 bases from J, leaving 13 bases between. Germline values: CDR1 LNHDA, CDR2 SQIVND (reference sequence). The CDR3 is CASSIQAGWTEAFF. CDR3 DNA sequence: TGTGCCAGTAGTATCCAGGCAGGGTGGACTGAAGCTTTCTTT.

The chain recombines TRBV30 with TRBJ2-7; D is possibly TRBD2 (7 bases). Per the germline V gene, CDR1 is GTSNPN and CDR2 is SVGIG (reference sequence). V was trimmed by 0 bases and J by 5 bases, leaving 23 bases between them. The CDR3 is made up of 17 amino acids. CDR3 in amino acids: CAWSVSLIGGRANEQYF. CDR3 coding DNA: TGTGCCTGGAGTGTTTCTTTAATCGGGGGGCGGGCGAACGAGCAGTACTTC.

The V gene is TRBV7-7, the J gene TRBJ2-7; unclear D gene. V lost 3 bases, J lost 6 bases, and 12 bases lay in between. CDR3 length: 13 residues. The germline V gene has CDR1 SSHAT and CDR2 FNYEAQ (reference sequence). The CDR3 is CASSFLGSGEQYF. The CDR3 DNA is TGTGCCAGCAGCTTCTTGGGGTCCGGCGAGCAGTACTTC.

This clone showed up just once. The genes are TRBV13 and TRBJ1-4; D is uncertain. The length of the CDR3 is 14 residues. Trimming removed 0 bases at V and 8 bases at J, with 10 bases between. Germline V CDR1 and CDR2: PRHDT, FYEKMQ (reference sequence). The CDR3 bases are TGTGCCAGCAGCTTAGGGACCTCCAGAGAAAAACTGTTTTTT. Amino acid sequence: CASSLGTSREKLFF.

The rearrangement joins TRBV5-1 to TRBJ2-5; 7 nucleotides agree with TRBD1. V gave up 4 bases and J gave up 2 bases; unmatched junction bases: 5. Germline V gene sequence: CDR1 SGHRS, CDR2 YFSETQ. The CDR3 totals 14 residues. CDR3: CASSLMGQQETQYF. The CDR3 bases are TGCGCCAGCAGCCTTATGGGACAGCAAGAGACCCAGTACTTC.

This clone occurred once. V usage is TRBV4-2 and J usage is TRBJ2-7; TRBD2 agrees at 7 bases. CDR1 LGHNA and CDR2 YNFKEQ come from the germline V gene. This CDR3 region has 14 residues. After removal of 1 base from V and 1 base from J, the junction contained 1 base not matched to a gene. The CDR3 loop reads CASSQGGGSYEQYF. The CDR3 DNA sequence: TGTGCCAGCAGCCAAGGGGGGGGGTCCTACGAGCAGTACTTC.

The count of this clone is one. This chain links TRBV25-1 with TRBJ2-5; 10 positions match TRBD1. Germline V gene data show CDR1 as MGHDK and CDR2 as SYGVNS. V trimming: 6 bases; J trimming: 1 base; junction bases outside the gene matches: 8. The CDR3 is made up of 16 amino acids. CDR3 bases: TGTGCCAGCAGGAGGGACAGGGGAGGGTCCCAAGAGACCCAGTACTTC. Protein: CASRRDRGGSQETQYF.

The chain recombines TRBV3-1 (or the pseudogene TRBV3-2) with TRBJ2-5; 11 bases map to TRBD2. The CDR3 covers 16 residues. With 5 bases clipped from V and 5 bases from J, the junction kept 10 bases outside the gene matches. CDR1 LGHDT and CDR2 YNNKEL come from the germline V gene (reference sequence). CDR3 sequence reads: CASSIRSGGARETQYF. CDR3 nucleotide sequence: TGTGCCAGCAGCATCCGTAGCGGGGGGGCCCGGGAGACCCAGTACTTC.

The rearrangement links TRBV7-3 to TRBJ2-2, with D possibly matching TRBD2 (7 bases). This CDR3 is 16 amino acids long. Germline V gene sequence: CDR1 SGHTA, CDR2 FQGTGA. Trimming cost V 5 bases and J 0 bases, with 13 bases left between them. The CDR3 region has the DNA TGTGCCAGCAGCCGCGGCGGGGGCTCGAACACCGGGGAGCTGTTTTTT. Translated: CASSRGGGSNTGELFF.

The chain recombines TRBV28 with TRBJ1-6, with D possibly TRBD1 on 6 matching bases. Looked up from germline, CDR1 is MDHEN and CDR2 is SYDVKM. V shed 5 bases and J shed 9 bases, with 23 bases lying between them. This CDR3 is 17 amino acids long. CDR3 region: CASSTPQGRGSVSPLHF. The CDR3 DNA reads TGTGCCAGCAGTACCCCCCAGGGGCGCGGCTCTGTTTCACCCCTCCACTTT.